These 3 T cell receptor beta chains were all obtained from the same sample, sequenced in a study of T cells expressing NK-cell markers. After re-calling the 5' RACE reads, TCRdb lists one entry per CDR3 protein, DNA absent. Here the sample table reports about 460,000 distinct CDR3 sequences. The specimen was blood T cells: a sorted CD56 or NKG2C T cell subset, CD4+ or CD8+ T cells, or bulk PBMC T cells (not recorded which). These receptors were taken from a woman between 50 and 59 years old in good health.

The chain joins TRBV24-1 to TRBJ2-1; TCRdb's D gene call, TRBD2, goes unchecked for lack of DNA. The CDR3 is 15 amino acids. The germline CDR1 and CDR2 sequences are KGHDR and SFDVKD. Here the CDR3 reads CATSDRTSGSGEQFF.

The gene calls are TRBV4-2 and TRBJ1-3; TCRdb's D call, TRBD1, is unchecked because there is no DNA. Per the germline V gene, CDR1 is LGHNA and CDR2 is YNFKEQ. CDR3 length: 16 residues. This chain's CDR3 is CASSQETGGSGNTIYF.

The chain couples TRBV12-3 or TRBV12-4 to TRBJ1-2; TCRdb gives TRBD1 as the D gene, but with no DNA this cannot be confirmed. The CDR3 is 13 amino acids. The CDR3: CASSSGTGPGYTF.